Listed here are 7 T cell receptor beta chains from one sample, sequenced in a study of cytomegalovirus exposure and HLA in healthy donors. The PCR used 60 Vbeta and 13 Jbeta primers. Clones were read by immunoSEQ multiplex PCR, and TCRdb kept only the in-frame ones, dropping some. The table records about 160,000 clones, approximately 78% of them present only once. The sample comprised PBMCs. The receptors originated from a woman aged 30 to 39 in good health and CMV-seropositive.

This clone was observed a single time. CDR3 in amino acids: CASSQWGGVNQPQHF. In nucleotides, the CDR3 is TGCGCCAGCAGCCAATGGGGGGGTGTTAATCAGCCCCAGCATTTT. The V call is TRBV4-1, the J call TRBJ1-5, with D perhaps matching TRBD1 (5 bases). The V gene lost 2 bases and the J gene lost 4 bases, with 12 bases spanning the gap. Germline V gene sequence: CDR1 MGHRA, CDR2 YSYEKL. The CDR3 has 15 amino acids.

The chain has TRBV4-2 and TRBJ2-7; the match to TRBD2 covers 10 bases. The ends lost 2 bases at V and 5 bases at J; junction bases unmatched: 9. The V gene's germline CDR1 is LGHNA and CDR2 YNFKEQ. The CDR3 covers 16 residues. CDR3 in amino acids: CASSQPERGGFHEQYF. DNA of the CDR3: TGTGCCAGCAGCCAACCCGAGCGGGGGGGATTTCACGAGCAGTACTTC.

V usage is TRBV18 and J usage is TRBJ1-1; D possibly corresponds to TRBD1 (5 bases). The germline V gene has CDR1 KGHSH and CDR2 LQKENI. The V and J ends lost 8 bases and 5 bases respectively, with 12 bases between them. This CDR3 region has 12 residues. The chain's CDR3 is CASGVRGTEAFF. The CDR3 bases are TGTGCCAGCGGGGTTAGGGGAACTGAAGCTTTCTTT.

The CDR3 loop is CASSSGTGGGQPQHF. The DNA for the CDR3 is TGTGCCAGCAGCTCGGGAACAGGGGGCGGTCAGCCCCAGCATTTT. V is TRBV5-8 and J is TRBJ1-5, with 9 bases fitting TRBD1. CDR1 is SGHTS and CDR2 is YDEGEE in the germline V gene. The CDR3 extends over 15 amino acids. With V trimmed by 3 bases and J by 6 bases, 7 bases remained unmatched. Drawing the rest from reference TRBV5-8 and TRBJ1-5, the complete variable domain is EAGVTQSPTHLIKTRGQQATLRCSPISGHTSVYWYQQALGLGLQFLLWYDEGEERNRGNFPPRFSGRQFPNYSSELNVNALELEDSALYLCASSSGTGGGQPQHFGDGTRLSIL.

The J gene is TRBJ1-1, the V gene TRBV7-9; 8 positions agree with TRBD1. Germline V gene lookup returns CDR1 SEHNR and CDR2 FQNEAQ (reference sequence). The CDR3 runs 14 residues. The V and J ends lost 1 base and 4 bases, in that order; junction bases with no gene match: 2. CDR3 residues: CASSLGQGFTEAFF. In DNA, the CDR3 is TGTGCCAGCAGCTTAGGACAGGGGTTCACTGAAGCTTTCTTT.

The V and J genes are TRBV27 and TRBJ1-2; 7 nucleotides line up with TRBD1. CDR1 and CDR2 from the germline V gene are MNHEY and SMNVEV (reference sequence). There are 13 residues in the CDR3. The J segment lost 5 bases and the V segment lost 4 bases, leaving 4 bases of the junction unmatched. CDR3 in DNA: TGTGCCAGCAGTTCAGGGGGTGGGTATGGCTACACCTTC. Protein: CASSSGGGYGYTF.

This chain joins TRBV5-1 and TRBJ2-1; 7 nucleotides align to TRBD1. Trimming took 3 bases from V and 5 from J; bases not matched to a gene: 8. CDR1 is SGHRS and CDR2 is YFSETQ in the germline V gene. The CDR3 has 15 residues. The CDR3, as DNA: TGCGCCAGCAGCTACCAGGGACAGACTAACAATGAGCAGTTCTTC. Amino acid sequence: CASSYQGQTNNEQFF.